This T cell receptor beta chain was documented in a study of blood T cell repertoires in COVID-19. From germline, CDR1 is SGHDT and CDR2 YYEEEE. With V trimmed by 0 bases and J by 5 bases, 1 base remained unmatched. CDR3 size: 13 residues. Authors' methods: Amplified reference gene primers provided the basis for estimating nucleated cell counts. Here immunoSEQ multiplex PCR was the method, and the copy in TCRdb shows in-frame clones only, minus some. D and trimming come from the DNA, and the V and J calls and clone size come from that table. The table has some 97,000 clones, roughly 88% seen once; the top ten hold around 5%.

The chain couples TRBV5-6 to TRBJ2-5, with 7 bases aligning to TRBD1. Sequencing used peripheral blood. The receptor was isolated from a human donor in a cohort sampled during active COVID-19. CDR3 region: CASSLVGGETQYF. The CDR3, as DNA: TGTGCCAGCAGCTTGGTAGGGGGCGAGACCCAGTACTTC.